One and the same sample provided the 30 T cell receptor beta chains below, sequenced in a study of regulatory T cells in long-lasting Graves disease. Assembly of TCR beta libraries relied on iRepertoire HTBI primers together with Arm-PCR of CDR3 regions. TCRdb reprocessed the multiplex PCR reads via MiXCR and lists one record per CDR3 protein. The table has roughly 500,000 distinct CDR3 sequences, around a fifth seen once. Time point of the sample: persistent/refractory GD, antithyroid drugs over 5 years with positive TRAb. Scientists built the TCR library using RNA that was extracted from PBMCs. The sample consisted of peripheral blood mononuclear cells (PBMCs), taken when the disease was refractory, from a patient treated with antithyroid drugs. These receptors came from a female donor with Graves disease.

The chain links TRBV28 to TRBJ2-1; D might be TRBD1 (6 bases). The germline V gene has CDR1 MDHEN and CDR2 SYDVKM. V shed 4 bases and J shed 1 base, with 11 bases lying between them. CDR3 length equals 15 residues. The DNA for the CDR3 is TGTGCCAGCAGTTCCTACAGGGTTTCCTACAATGAGCAGTTCTTC. As protein: CASSSYRVSYNEQFF.

The chain carries TRBV19 and TRBJ2-7; D possibly corresponds to TRBD2 (5 bases). V gave up 4 bases and J gave up 5 bases, with 21 bases separating them. The V gene's germline CDR1 is LNHDA and CDR2 SQIVND (reference sequence). This CDR3 contains 16 residues. CDR3 protein: CASSNKDGEWGDEQYF. The CDR3, as DNA: TGTGCCAGTAGTAATAAGGACGGGGAGTGGGGTGACGAGCAGTACTTC.

This clonotype has only a few counts. This chain uses TRBV5-5 with TRBJ1-1, with TRBD1 matching 9 bases. V was clipped by 2 bases and J by 3 bases; unmatched bases: 5. Per the germline V gene, CDR1 is SGHKS and CDR2 is YYEKEE (reference sequence). This CDR3 is built from 15 residues. In DNA, the CDR3 is TGTGCCAGCAGCTTACCCGACAGGGGGGACACTGAAGCTTTCTTT. It specifies CASSLPDRGDTEAFF. The full variable domain, with the rest looked up from reference TRBV5-5 and TRBJ1-1, is DAGVTQSPTHLIKTRGQQVTLRCSPISGHKSVSWYQQVLGQGPQFIFQYYEKEERGRGNFPDRFSARQFPNYSSELNVNALLLGDSALYLCASSLPDRGDTEAFFGQGTRLTVV.

In this sample, this clonotype turned up many times. The rearrangement joins TRBV28 to TRBJ2-7; TRBD2 matches 9 bases. The CDR3 has 16 amino acids. The V segment lost 3 bases and the J segment 3 bases; nucleotides outside the gene matches: 9. Germline values: CDR1 MDHEN, CDR2 SYDVKM. The CDR3, as DNA: TGTGCCAGCAGTTTTTGGTCTCTAGCGGGAAGCTACGAGCAGTACTTC. Its protein is CASSFWSLAGSYEQYF.

This chain uses TRBV5-4 with TRBJ2-5; 11 nucleotides align to TRBD2. CDR3 length equals 16 residues. V dropped 4 bases and J dropped 5; count of bases not matched to a gene: 10. The V gene's germline CDR1 is SGHNT and CDR2 YYREEE (reference sequence). The CDR3 nucleotides read TGTGCCAGCAGCCTTAGCGGGGGGGCCGGGAAGGAGACCCAGTACTTC. It is translated as CASSLSGGAGKETQYF.

This clonotype appeared many times. The rearrangement uses TRBV6-1 and TRBJ2-7, with TRBD2 identical over 8 bases. CDR3 length: 15 residues. Looked up from germline, CDR1 is MNHNS and CDR2 is SASEGT. J gave up 0 bases and V 7 bases, and 8 bases lay outside the gene matches. This chain's CDR3 is CASTHSGTSSYEQYF. The CDR3 nucleotides are TGTGCCAGCACCCATAGCGGGACCAGCTCCTACGAGCAGTACTTC.

This clonotype has only a few counts. The chain couples TRBV18 to TRBJ2-7; D perhaps matches TRBD2 (6 bases). Trimming removed 6 bases from V and 6 bases from J, with 12 bases in between. Germline loops: CDR1 KGHSH, CDR2 LQKENI. The CDR3 length is 12 residues. In DNA form, the CDR3 reads TGTGCCAGCTCCCGAGCGGAGGGCGAGCAGTACTTC. It translates to CASSRAEGEQYF.

With regard to this clonotype: A much larger clone is a single base away; this may be a read error. The genes are TRBV12-3 or TRBV12-4 and TRBJ1-2, with a tentative D call TRBD1 (5 bases). CDR3 length: 14 residues. This CDR3 reads CASSFSTAFSGHTF. CDR3 coding DNA: TGTGCCAGCAGCTTTTCGACAGCTTTCTCTGGCCACACCTTC.

This clonotype was detected a few times. The chain is built from TRBV7-3 and TRBJ2-6; weak D call: TRBD1 (5 bases). V lost 4 bases, J lost 3 bases, and 10 bases lay in between. The CDR3 loop spans 15 amino acids. Germline loops: CDR1 SGHTA, CDR2 FQGTGA. DNA of the CDR3: TGTGCCAGCAGCTACCCAGGGATTGGGGCCAACGTCCTGACTTTC. As protein: CASSYPGIGANVLTF.

This clonotype was counted a few times. The chain recombines TRBV5-1 with TRBJ1-1; D call uncertain. V shed 4 bases and J shed 4 bases, with 20 bases lying between them. This CDR3 spans 16 amino acids. Germline-derived CDR1 and CDR2 are SGHRS and YFSETQ. CDR3 residues: CASSNCWTVDCTEAFF. The CDR3 nucleotides are TGCGCCAGCAGCAATTGTTGGACCGTCGACTGCACTGAAGCTTTCTTT.

The chain combines TRBV19 with TRBJ1-6, with D tentatively TRBD1 (6 bases). V lost 7 bases, J lost 10 bases, and 20 bases lay in between. CDR3 length: 15 residues. Germline values: CDR1 LNHDA, CDR2 SQIVND (reference sequence). CDR3 residues: CASTTGANGGSPLHF. DNA of the CDR3: TGTGCCAGTACCACGGGGGCTAATGGAGGGTCACCCCTCCACTTT.

The chain recombines TRBV28 with TRBJ2-7, with a possible D match to TRBD2 (6 bases). Per germline, CDR1 MDHEN and CDR2 SYDVKM. The CDR3 totals 14 residues. V lost 2 bases and J 2 bases, leaving 10 bases between the germline ends. The CDR3: CASSLKEGPYEQYF. DNA for the CDR3: TGTGCCAGCAGTTTAAAGGAGGGCCCCTACGAGCAGTACTTC.

This clonotype was detected many times. This chain joins TRBV28 and TRBJ1-5; maybe TRBD1 (5 bases). The CDR3 spans 15 residues. Deletions cut 8 bases from V and 0 bases from J, with 14 bases between. Germline CDR1 and CDR2: MDHEN and SYDVKM. The CDR3 sequence is CASFEGSHSNQPQHF. The CDR3 DNA follows: TGTGCCAGCTTCGAGGGGTCGCATAGCAATCAGCCCCAGCATTTT.

In the case of this clonotype: Since a much larger clone is just one base distant, this may be a read error. The CDR3 ends on some other residue instead of the conserved phenylalanine or tryptophan, so this is likely a read error. The V call is TRBV12-3 or TRBV12-4, the J call TRBJ1-2; D possibly corresponds to TRBD1 (6 bases). V was cut by 6 bases and J by 10 bases, with 12 bases left in between. The CDR3 is 11 amino acids. The CDR3 coding sequence is TGTGCCAGCAGAAACAGGGCCGACTACACCCTC. Protein: CASRNRADYTL.

This clonotype was counted many times. This sequence joins TRBV5-1 and TRBJ2-4; 10 bases are a match to TRBD1. The V segment lost 5 bases and the J segment 8 bases; nucleotides outside the gene matches: 7. Germline values: CDR1 SGHRS, CDR2 YFSETQ. This CDR3 has 14 amino acids. The CDR3 nucleotides read TGCGCCAGCAGGGAAGGACAGGGGGGGTACATTCAGTACTTC. It codes for CASREGQGGYIQYF.

The chain is built from TRBV30 and TRBJ1-4; the match to TRBD1 covers 7 bases. The CDR3 contains 14 residues. CDR1 is GTSNPN, CDR2 SVGIG, per germline (reference sequence). V lost 5 bases, J lost 8 bases, and 11 bases stayed unmatched. This CDR3 reads CAWGGTGEGEKLFF. The CDR3 nucleotides are TGTGCCTGGGGTGGAACAGGGGAGGGCGAAAAACTGTTTTTT.

Many counts were recorded for this clonotype. J is TRBJ1-1 and V is TRBV28; 7 nucleotides align to TRBD1. Per germline, CDR1 MDHEN and CDR2 SYDVKM. The CDR3 is 15 amino acids. After removal of 5 bases from V and 5 bases from J, the junction contained 11 bases not matched to a gene. CDR3 in amino acids: CASSLPGTETTEAFF. CDR3 DNA: TGTGCCAGCAGTCTGCCCGGGACAGAAACGACTGAAGCTTTCTTT.

In DNA, the CDR3 is TGTGCCAGCAGTTCAAATGCCGGGGGCTGGTACAATGAGCAGTTCTTC. Its translation is CASSSNAGGWYNEQFF. This chain connects TRBV27 to TRBJ2-1; D may be TRBD1 or TRBD2 (6 bases each). This CDR3 is 16 amino acids long. From germline, CDR1 is MNHEY and CDR2 SMNVEV (reference sequence). With 4 bases removed from V and 4 bases from J, the gap between germline ends came to 17 bases.

This clonotype was seen many times. The gene calls are TRBV24-1 and TRBJ2-5; perhaps TRBD1 as D (5 bases). Germline loops: CDR1 KGHDR, CDR2 SFDVKD. V lost 9 bases and J 5 bases, leaving 15 bases between the germline ends. This CDR3 comprises 13 residues. This CDR3 reads CATRGDSLETQYF. CDR3 in DNA: TGTGCCACCCGTGGAGACAGCTTGGAGACCCAGTACTTC.

This clonotype was found many times. The CDR3, as DNA: TGTGCCAGCAGTTTCGCTCGGACACGCCAGGTTATGGAGACCCAGTACTTC. Its protein product is CASSFARTRQVMETQYF. This chain uses TRBV27 with TRBJ2-5, with D perhaps TRBD1 (5 bases). Germline loops: CDR1 MNHEY, CDR2 SMNVEV (reference sequence). Trimming took off 3 bases at V and 5 bases at J, with 22 bases between the two ends. The CDR3 has 17 amino acids.

V usage is TRBV5-6 and J usage is TRBJ1-2; D unresolved. The CDR3 has 14 residues. Deletions cut 5 bases from V and 4 bases from J, with 15 bases between. The germline CDR1 and CDR2 sequences are SGHDT and YYEEEE. CDR3 sequence (DNA): TGTGCCAGCAGATCAGGACCGGCCGGCTATGGCTACACCTTC. It is translated as CASRSGPAGYGYTF.

In this sample, this clonotype turned up a few times. This rearrangement joins TRBV20-1 to TRBJ1-1; no firm D call. CDR3 length: 12 residues. Germline CDR1 and CDR2: DFQATT and SNEGSKA (reference sequence). V was cut by 3 bases and J by 1 base, with 6 bases left in between. CDR3 residues: CSASSANTEAFF. CDR3 nucleotides: TGCAGTGCTAGTTCGGCGAACACTGAAGCTTTCTTT.

Worth noting for this clonotype: Being one base from a much bigger clone, this may be a read error. This chain joins TRBV29-1 and TRBJ1-2; 7 bases are a match to TRBD1. The trim removed 8 bases at V and 4 bases at J, leaving 10 bases unmatched. The V gene's germline CDR1 is SQVTM and CDR2 ANQGSEA. The CDR3 runs 13 residues. DNA of the CDR3: TGCAGCTCCCTAGAGGGACAGAGCTATGGCTACACCTTC. Its protein is CSSLEGQSYGYTF.

This clonotype was seen at least ten times. The chain combines TRBV6-1 with TRBJ1-2, with 9 nucleotides matching TRBD1. Trimming at V came to 7 bases and at J to 4 bases, leaving 10 bases not matched to a gene. Germline V gives CDR1 MNHNS, CDR2 SASEGT. The CDR3 loop spans 15 amino acids. In DNA, the CDR3 is TGTGCCAGCACCGTAACAGGGGGCGCGGGCTATGGCTACACCTTC. Translation gives CASTVTGGAGYGYTF.

On this clonotype itself: This may be a read error: a much more frequent sequence differs by one nucleotide. The rearrangement uses TRBV6-1 and TRBJ1-2; 7 bases are a match to TRBD1. This CDR3 is built from 13 residues. CDR1 is MNHNS and CDR2 is SASEGT in the germline V gene. The CDR3: CVSRPGTDYGYTF. CDR3 bases: TGTGTCAGCAGGCCCGGGACAGACTATGGCTACACCTTC.

This clonotype was recorded many times. This chain uses TRBV5-6 with TRBJ2-5; 10 nucleotides agree with TRBD1. The CDR3 is 15 residues long. Germline V gene sequence: CDR1 SGHDT, CDR2 YYEEEE. V shed 0 bases and J 5 bases; nucleotides not matched to a gene: 4. DNA of the CDR3: TGTGCCAGCAGCTTGGCGGGACAGGGGACGGAGACCCAGTACTTC. The encoded protein is CASSLAGQGTETQYF.

This chain uses TRBV9 with TRBJ2-1; 11 bases line up with TRBD2. This CDR3 comprises 18 residues. The V gene end was trimmed by 2 bases and the J gene end by 0 bases; junction bases not matched to a gene: 7. The germline gives CDR1 SGDLS, CDR2 YYNGEE. This CDR3 is CASSVPRGLAASYNEQFF. The CDR3 DNA reads TGTGCCAGCAGCGTCCCCAGGGGACTAGCGGCCTCCTACAATGAGCAGTTCTTC. Supplemented by reference TRBV9 and TRBJ2-1, the full variable domain reads DSGVTQTPKHLITATGQRVTLRCSPRSGDLSVYWYQQSLDQGLQFLIQYYNGEERAKGNILERFSAQQFPDLHSELNLSSLELGDSALYFCASSVPRGLAASYNEQFFGPGTRLTVL.

In this sample, this clonotype turned up many times. The J gene is TRBJ1-2, the V gene TRBV5-1, with D possibly being TRBD1 (5 bases). The V gene's germline CDR1 is SGHRS and CDR2 YFSETQ. V was cut by 0 bases and J by 5 bases, with 5 bases left in between. This CDR3 is 12 amino acids long. CDR3 sequence reads: CASSLGQYGYTF. Here the CDR3 DNA reads TGCGCCAGCAGCTTGGGACAGTATGGCTACACCTTC.

This clonotype was detected a few times. The chain recombines TRBV20-1 with TRBJ2-7, with D uncertain. The V gene's germline CDR1 is DFQATT and CDR2 SNEGSKA (reference sequence). There are 13 residues in the CDR3. Trimming took 6 bases from V and 3 from J, leaving 15 bases between them. DNA of the CDR3: TGCAGTGCCTTCACGAGCGCGTACTACGAGCAGTACTTC. It codes for CSAFTSAYYEQYF.

The chain is built from TRBV29-1 and TRBJ1-1, with TRBD1 as a possible D gene (6 bases). CDR1 is SQVTM and CDR2 is ANQGSEA in the germline V gene. This CDR3 contains 13 residues. The V end was cut by 2 bases, the J end by 4 bases, with 11 bases between. The CDR3 nucleotides are TGCAGCGTTGAATCAGGGGCTGGCACTGAAGCTTTCTTT. Translating it yields CSVESGAGTEAFF.